The source of this T cell receptor beta chain is a study of CD8 T cells in ankylosing spondylitis. At least ten counts were recorded for this clonotype. Its antigen remains unknown. TCRdb analysed the 5' RACE reads with MiXCR anew, one entry per CDR3 protein. Of approximately 400,000 distinct CDR3 sequences in the sample, roughly 18% were seen once. Losses at the gene ends were 4 bases for V and 0 bases for J; bases not matched to a gene: 11. Germline values: CDR1 MGHRA, CDR2 YSYEKL. The CDR3 is made up of 18 amino acids. Whole-study findings and limits: Within ankylosing spondylitis blood, a TCR beta motif made up of under 10 highly homologous variants appeared to be characteristic.

The sequence was obtained from a male donor with ankylosing spondylitis. The V call is TRBV4-1, the J call TRBJ1-4; the match to TRBD1 covers 7 bases. Material for sequencing was blood, either unsorted or a sorted T cell fraction (not recorded which). The chain's CDR3 is CASSPRDRSLATNEKLFF. The CDR3 DNA follows: TGCGCCAGCAGCCCTCGGGACAGATCCCTTGCAACTAATGAAAAACTGTTTTTT.